These 5 T cell receptor beta chains were sequenced from one sample in a study of T cell responses to AZD1222 COVID-19 vaccine. Sequencing was performed with immunoSEQ multiplex PCR; in TCRdb, only in-frame clones are kept and a portion is missing. The sample includes about 180,000 clones, around 90% seen only once; the top ten take approximately 10%. The input for sequencing was peripheral blood, taken 28 days after the second AZD1222 dose. These receptors all come from an adult who received the AZD1222 COVID-19 vaccine.

The chain is built from TRBV28 and TRBJ1-2; D might be TRBD1 (6 bases). The CDR3 contains 15 residues. The germline CDR1 and CDR2 sequences are MDHEN and SYDVKM. Trimming took 2 bases from V and 4 from J, leaving 14 bases between them. The CDR3 nucleotides are TGTGCCAGCAGTTTAGGCGGAGGGGGTTCCTATGGCTACACCTTC. Residues: CASSLGGGGSYGYTF.

The chain has TRBV18 and TRBJ2-3; D remains unclear. Germline lookup yields CDR1 KGHSH and CDR2 LQKENI. Between the trimmed V and J ends, which lost 1 base and 5 bases, there was a span of 1 base. This CDR3 contains 11 residues. The CDR3 nucleotides are TGTGCCAGCTCACCACAAGATACGCAGTATTTT. It specifies CASSPQDTQYF.

The genes are TRBV29-1 and TRBJ1-2, with 7 bases aligning to TRBD1. J gave up 3 bases and V 6 bases, and 16 bases lay outside the gene matches. The CDR3 has 16 residues. Germline CDR1 reads SQVTM; CDR2 reads ANQGSEA. The DNA of the CDR3 is TGCAGCGTGTACTCCCGGGACAGACTGGGATACTATGGCTACACCTTC. It encodes CSVYSRDRLGYYGYTF.

The chain links TRBV7-2 to TRBJ2-3; D gene unclear. Germline-derived CDR1 and CDR2 are SGHTA and FQGNSA. This CDR3 comprises 13 residues. V lost 4 bases to trimming and J lost 2 bases, with 7 bases between them. CDR3 in DNA: TGTGCCAGCAGCTCCGGCCCCACAGATACGCAGTATTTT. Translation: CASSSGPTDTQYF.

V and J are TRBV19 and TRBJ2-6, with TRBD1 matching 8 bases. The CDR3 is 17 residues long. CDR1 and CDR2 (germline): LNHDA, SQIVND (reference sequence). V lost 6 bases and J lost 0; bases outside the gene matches: 7. CDR3 in amino acids: CASSPDRDSSGANVLTF. In nucleotides, the CDR3 is TGTGCCAGTAGCCCGGACAGGGATAGCTCTGGGGCCAACGTCCTGACTTTC.